This TCR beta chain emerged from a study of STAT3 mutations in large granular lymphocyte leukemia (dated by TCRdb to about 2019). Background for the entire study: In roughly half of the longitudinally sequenced T-LGLL patients, canonical activating STAT3 mutations were detected. One or more immunosuppressive therapy regimens were given to more than half of T-LGLL patients, and hematologic response was seen in about 40% of the treated patients. Patients with T-cell large granular lymphocyte leukemia underwent serial deep sequencing of TCRbeta CDR3 and STAT3 to reconstruct clonal hierarchy and dynamics. About 19 representative T-LGLL cases were selected from an initial cohort of a few hundred LGL patients for longitudinal TCRbeta and STAT3 sequencing. As controls within the study, a couple of patients with natural killer LGL leukemia were also sequenced longitudinally. For each patient, sequencing was performed at an average of around 4 time points, with a range of 2 to 8 samplings.

Of note for this clone: Its antigen has not been determined. No base quality information exists; no much larger clone differs at one position.

DNA was extracted from blood mononuclear cells, and the same DNA was used for both TCR and STAT3 sequencing. The research as a whole found: TCR clonotype switching after therapy was seen in about 30% of the 18 patients, with all newly emerging clones being STAT3 wild type. Dominant TCR clone burden was found to exceed STAT3 mutant burden in several patients, suggesting that STAT3 mutation arose secondarily within a pre-expanded clone. Variable intervals between samplings and differing treatment regimens complicated linking therapy response to changes in TCR clonal burden. Every T-LGLL patient showed at least one immunodominant TCRbeta clonotype, and about half showed multiple immunodominant subclonotypes. Since codominant clonotypes persisted in some patients, a small but highly pathogenic clone may have gone undetected. Because no samples were available when a clone first appeared, clonal expansion was inferred from samplings taken at other points.

CDR1 and CDR2 are drawn from the germline V gene: SGHNT, YENEEA. Germline trimming amounts to 4 bases on V and 5 bases on J, with 10 as the count of junction bases outside the gene matches. The CDR3 sequence holds 16 residues, the cysteine and phenylalanine included. Left in the record is the CDR3 DNA by itself, 48 bases read in frame from the first base. TCRbeta libraries were sequenced on an Illumina MiSeq, and an average of around 41,000 productive templates per sample was obtained. TCRbeta CDR3 libraries were generated with the immunoSEQ assay using multiplex PCR amplification. Processing in the source paper ran as follows. Following a previously defined approach, repertoire diversity was calculated, and values close to 0 point to extremely monoclonal samples. TCRdb mirrors the immuneACCESS table, restricted to in-frame sequences. Some clones are absent from its copies; in checked studies, under half trace to an unresolved V gene, and the reason for the others is unknown. The D gene and trimming were derived from the DNA, and the V and J assignments and clone size from that table. The sample records some 5,900 clones, 88% of which are singletons. Of the sample, about a sixth falls within the top ten clones.

This receptor chain uses TRBV11-3 and TRBJ2-1; 8 central nucleotides agree with TRBD2. The clonotype was recovered from a human donor with T large granular lymphocyte leukemia. Some clones in this sample may be carry-over from other donors' samples. Sequenced material: PBMCs. The DNA sequence is TGTGCCAGCAGCTGGAGTAGCGGGATGGGGAACAATGAGCAGTTCTTC. It encodes CASSWSSGMGNNEQFF.